This T cell receptor (beta chain) originates from a study of T cell responses to AZD1222 COVID-19 vaccine. V was shortened by 0 bases and J by 8 bases, with 11 bases between the two germline ends. The CDR3 loop spans 13 amino acids. Per germline, CDR1 SGHDT and CDR2 YYEEEE. The protocol was immunoSEQ multiplex PCR, while the TCRdb copy is restricted to in-frame clones and leaves out a portion. The sample holds approximately 140,000 clones, about 92% seen once. Sequenced material: peripheral blood, taken on day 0 of MenACWY control vaccination. This TCR was recovered from an adult in good health. The chain employs TRBV5-6 and TRBJ1-2; D not resolved. This chain's CDR3 is CASSLVLKEGYTF. The CDR3 nucleotides read TGTGCCAGCAGCTTGGTACTCAAGGAAGGCTACACCTTC.